This T cell receptor beta chain is drawn from a study of cytomegalovirus exposure and HLA in healthy donors. With 2 bases clipped from V and 3 bases from J, the junction kept 1 base outside the gene matches. Germline lookup yields CDR1 SGHTA and CDR2 FQGTGA. The CDR3 has 14 residues. Use of 60 Vbeta and 13 Jbeta primers characterized the PCR. Clones were read by immunoSEQ multiplex PCR, and TCRdb kept only the in-frame ones, dropping some. The data show under 200,000 clones, with around 68% seen just once and less than 1.5% held by the top ten. The clonotype was recovered from a man aged 45-60 years in good health and CMV-seronegative. The rearrangement uses TRBV7-3 and TRBJ2-1; 7 positions match TRBD1. The sequenced sample was PBMCs. The CDR3 region is CASSLGTVYNEQFF. The CDR3 DNA is TGTGCCAGCAGCTTAGGGACAGTCTACAATGAGCAGTTCTTC.